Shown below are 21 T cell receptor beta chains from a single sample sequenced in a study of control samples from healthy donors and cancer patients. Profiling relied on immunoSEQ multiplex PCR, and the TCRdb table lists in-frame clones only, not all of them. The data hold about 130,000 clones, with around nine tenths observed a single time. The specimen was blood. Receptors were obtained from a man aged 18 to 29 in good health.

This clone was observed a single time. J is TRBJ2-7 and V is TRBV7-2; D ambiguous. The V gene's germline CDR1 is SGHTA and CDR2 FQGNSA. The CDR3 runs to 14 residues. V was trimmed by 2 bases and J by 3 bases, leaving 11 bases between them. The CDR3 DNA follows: TGTGCCAGCAGCTTAAATGGGAACAACTACGAGCAGTACTTC. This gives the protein CASSLNGNNYEQYF.

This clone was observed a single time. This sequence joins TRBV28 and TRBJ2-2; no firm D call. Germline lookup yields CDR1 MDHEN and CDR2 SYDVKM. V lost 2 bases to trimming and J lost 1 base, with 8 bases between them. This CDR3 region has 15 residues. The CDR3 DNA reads TGTGCCAGCAGTTTAGCCAGTGGGAACACCGGGGAGCTGTTTTTT. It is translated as CASSLASGNTGELFF.

For the CDR3, the DNA is TGTGCCAGCGGAGTCGGTTCCAATGAAAAACTGTTTTTT. Its translation: CASGVGSNEKLFF. The V call is TRBV2, the J call TRBJ1-4; D gene ambiguous. This CDR3 region has 13 residues. Trimming cost V 8 bases and J 5 bases, with 12 bases left between them. Germline CDR1 reads SNHLY; CDR2 reads FYNNEI.

The CDR3 nucleotides read TGTGCCAGCAGCTTAGCCCCATGGAACACAGATACGCAGTATTTT. This gives the protein CASSLAPWNTDTQYF. The V call is TRBV7-6, the J call TRBJ2-3; D gene ambiguous. The V end lost 0 bases, the J end lost 2 bases, and 9 bases lay between the germline ends. CDR3 length: 15 residues. Germline-derived CDR1 and CDR2 are SGHVS and FNYEAQ.

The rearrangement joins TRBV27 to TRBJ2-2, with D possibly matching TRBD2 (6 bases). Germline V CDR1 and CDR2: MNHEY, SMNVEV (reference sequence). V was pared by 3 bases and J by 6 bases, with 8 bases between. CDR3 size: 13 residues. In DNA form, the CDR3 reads TGTGCCAGCAGTTTCGGGGGTTCCGGGGAGCTGTTTTTT. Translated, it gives CASSFGGSGELFF.

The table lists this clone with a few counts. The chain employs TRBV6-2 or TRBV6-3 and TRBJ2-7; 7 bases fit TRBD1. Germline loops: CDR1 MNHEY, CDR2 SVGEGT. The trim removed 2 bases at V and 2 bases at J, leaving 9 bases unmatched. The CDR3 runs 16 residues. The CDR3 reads CASSYQLGTETYEQYV. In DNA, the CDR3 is TGTGCCAGCAGTTACCAGTTGGGGACAGAGACCTACGAGCAGTACGTC.

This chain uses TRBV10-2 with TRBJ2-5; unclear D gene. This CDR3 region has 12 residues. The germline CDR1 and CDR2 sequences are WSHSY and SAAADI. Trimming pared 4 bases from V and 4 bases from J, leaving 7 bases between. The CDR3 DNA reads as TGCGCCAGCAGTGTTGGTAGAGAGACCCAGTACTTC. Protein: CASSVGRETQYF.

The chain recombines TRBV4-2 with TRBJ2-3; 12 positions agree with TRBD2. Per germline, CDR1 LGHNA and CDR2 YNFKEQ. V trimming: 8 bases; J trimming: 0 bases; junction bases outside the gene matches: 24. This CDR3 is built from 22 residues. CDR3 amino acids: CASGRPLAGGPTGPTSTDTQYF. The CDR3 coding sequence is TGTGCCAGCGGCCGGCCCCTAGCGGGAGGGCCAACTGGCCCAACTAGCACAGATACGCAGTATTTT.

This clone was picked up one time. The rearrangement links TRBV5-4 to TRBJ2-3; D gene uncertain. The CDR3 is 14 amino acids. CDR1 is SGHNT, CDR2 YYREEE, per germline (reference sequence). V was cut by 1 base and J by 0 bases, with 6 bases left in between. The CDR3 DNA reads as TGTGCCAGCAGCTTGTCGGCCAGCACAGATACGCAGTATTTT. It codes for CASSLSASTDTQYF.

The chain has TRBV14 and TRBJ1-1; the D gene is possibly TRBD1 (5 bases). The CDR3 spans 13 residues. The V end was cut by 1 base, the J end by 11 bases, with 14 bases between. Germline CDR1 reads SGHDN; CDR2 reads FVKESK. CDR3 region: CASSQVAGRGAFF. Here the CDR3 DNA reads TGTGCCAGCAGCCAAGTAGCGGGCCGGGGGGCTTTCTTT.

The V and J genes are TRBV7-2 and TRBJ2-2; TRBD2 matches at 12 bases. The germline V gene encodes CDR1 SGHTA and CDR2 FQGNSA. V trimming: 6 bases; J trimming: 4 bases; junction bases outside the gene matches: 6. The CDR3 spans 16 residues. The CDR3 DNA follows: TGTGCCAGCAGGATAACTAGCGGGAGGAGCACCGGGGAGCTGTTTTTT. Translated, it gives CASRITSGRSTGELFF.

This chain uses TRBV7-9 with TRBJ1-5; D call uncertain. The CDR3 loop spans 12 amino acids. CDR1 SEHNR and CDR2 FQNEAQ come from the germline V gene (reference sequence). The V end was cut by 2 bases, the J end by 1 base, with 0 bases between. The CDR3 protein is CASSLSNQPQHF. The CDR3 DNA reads TGTGCCAGCAGCTTAAGCAATCAGCCCCAGCATTTT.

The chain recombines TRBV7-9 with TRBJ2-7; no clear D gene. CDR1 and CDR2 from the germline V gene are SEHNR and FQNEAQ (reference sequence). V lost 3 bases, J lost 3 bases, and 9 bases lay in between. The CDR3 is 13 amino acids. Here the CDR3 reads CASSFRDFYEQYF. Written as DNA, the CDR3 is TGTGCCAGCAGCTTCCGTGACTTCTACGAGCAGTACTTC.

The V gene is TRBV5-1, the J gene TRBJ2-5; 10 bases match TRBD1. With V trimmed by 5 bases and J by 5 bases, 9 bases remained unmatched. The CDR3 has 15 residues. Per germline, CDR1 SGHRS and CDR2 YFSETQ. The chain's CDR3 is CASRPGTGDGETQYF. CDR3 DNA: TGCGCCAGCAGACCCGGGACAGGGGACGGGGAGACCCAGTACTTC.

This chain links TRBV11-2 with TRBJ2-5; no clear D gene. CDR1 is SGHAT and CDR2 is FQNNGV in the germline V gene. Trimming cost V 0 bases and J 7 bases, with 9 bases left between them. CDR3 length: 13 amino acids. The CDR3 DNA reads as TGTGCCAGCAGCTTAGATCAGTGGGGGACCCAGTACTTC. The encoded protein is CASSLDQWGTQYF.

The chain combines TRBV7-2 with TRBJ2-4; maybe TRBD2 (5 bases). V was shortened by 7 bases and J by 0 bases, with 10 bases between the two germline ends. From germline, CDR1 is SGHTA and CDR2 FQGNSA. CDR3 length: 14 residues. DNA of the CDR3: TGTGCCAGCACGGACGGAGGAGCCAAAAACATTCAGTACTTC. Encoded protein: CASTDGGAKNIQYF.

The chain's CDR3 is CASSSHPTSGGTDTQYF. The CDR3 bases are TGTGCCAGCAGCTCGCACCCGACTAGCGGGGGCACAGATACGCAGTATTTT. The chain combines TRBV7-3 with TRBJ2-3; TRBD2 matches 11 bases. The V and J ends lost 4 bases and 1 base, in that order; junction bases with no gene match: 7. The CDR3 loop spans 17 amino acids. In germline, CDR1 is SGHTA, CDR2 FQGTGA.

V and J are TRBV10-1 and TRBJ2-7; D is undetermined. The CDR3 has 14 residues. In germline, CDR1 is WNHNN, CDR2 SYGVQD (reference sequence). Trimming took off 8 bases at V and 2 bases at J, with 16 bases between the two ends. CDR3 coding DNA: TGCGCCAGCCCCGAGAGGAACACCGCCTACGAGCAGTACGTC. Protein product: CASPERNTAYEQYV.

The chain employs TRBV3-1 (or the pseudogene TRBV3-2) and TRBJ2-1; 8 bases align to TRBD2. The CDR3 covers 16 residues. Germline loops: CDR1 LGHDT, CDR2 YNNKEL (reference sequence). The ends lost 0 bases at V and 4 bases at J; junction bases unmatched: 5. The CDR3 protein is CASSQDRLAGYNEQFF. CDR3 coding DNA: TGTGCCAGCAGCCAAGATCGTCTAGCGGGTTACAATGAGCAGTTCTTC.

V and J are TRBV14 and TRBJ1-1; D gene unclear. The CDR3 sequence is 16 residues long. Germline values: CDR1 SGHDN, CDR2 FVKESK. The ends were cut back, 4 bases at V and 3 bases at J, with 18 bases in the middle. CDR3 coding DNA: TGTGCCAGCAGCCCCCTTCGGTTAGGTGGCGACACTGAAGCTTTCTTT. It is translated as CASSPLRLGGDTEAFF.

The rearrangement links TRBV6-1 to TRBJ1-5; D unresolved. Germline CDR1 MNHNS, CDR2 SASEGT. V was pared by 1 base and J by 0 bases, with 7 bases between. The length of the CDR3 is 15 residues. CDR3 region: CASSEGHNSNQPQHF. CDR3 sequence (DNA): TGTGCCAGCAGTGAAGGGCATAATAGCAATCAGCCCCAGCATTTT.